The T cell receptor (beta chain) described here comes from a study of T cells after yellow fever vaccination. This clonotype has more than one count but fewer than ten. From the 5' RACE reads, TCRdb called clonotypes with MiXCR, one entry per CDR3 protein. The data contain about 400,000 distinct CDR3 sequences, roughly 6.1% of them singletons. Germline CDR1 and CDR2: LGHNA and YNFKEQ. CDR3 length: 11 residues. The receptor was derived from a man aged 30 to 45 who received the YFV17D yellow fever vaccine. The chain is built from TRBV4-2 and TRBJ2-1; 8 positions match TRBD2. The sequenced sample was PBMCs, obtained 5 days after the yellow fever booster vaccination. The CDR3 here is CASRGGHEQFF. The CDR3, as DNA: TGTGCAAGCCGGGGGGGTCATGAGCAGTTCTTC.